The clone carrying this T cell receptor (beta chain) has only a few counts. Its antigen is not known. Making the TCR beta libraries involved quantitative 5'-RACE with molecular barcodes. TCRdb processed the 5' RACE reads anew with MiXCR; each CDR3 protein has one entry. The top ten hold 1% of the sample, which has about 440,000 distinct CDR3 sequences, under 20% seen once. The sample originates from a study of CD8 T cells in ankylosing spondylitis. The CDR3 loop spans 15 amino acids. Losses at the gene ends were 2 bases for V and 4 bases for J; bases not matched to a gene: 7. In germline, CDR1 is KGHSH, CDR2 LQKENI. Study-level results: Clones linked to disease were reported to show significant enrichment in matched ankylosing spondylitis synovial fluid. Made up of eight highly homologous variants, a TCR beta motif appeared characteristic of ankylosing spondylitis blood.

The source of this sequence is a male donor with ankylosing spondylitis. The V gene is TRBV18, the J gene TRBJ1-1; TRBD1 agrees at 7 bases. The source material was blood, either unsorted or a sorted T cell fraction (not recorded which). The CDR3 coding sequence is TGTGCCAGCTCACCATCCTCAGGGGGTAGCACTGAAGCTTTCTTT. Translation: CASSPSSGGSTEAFF.